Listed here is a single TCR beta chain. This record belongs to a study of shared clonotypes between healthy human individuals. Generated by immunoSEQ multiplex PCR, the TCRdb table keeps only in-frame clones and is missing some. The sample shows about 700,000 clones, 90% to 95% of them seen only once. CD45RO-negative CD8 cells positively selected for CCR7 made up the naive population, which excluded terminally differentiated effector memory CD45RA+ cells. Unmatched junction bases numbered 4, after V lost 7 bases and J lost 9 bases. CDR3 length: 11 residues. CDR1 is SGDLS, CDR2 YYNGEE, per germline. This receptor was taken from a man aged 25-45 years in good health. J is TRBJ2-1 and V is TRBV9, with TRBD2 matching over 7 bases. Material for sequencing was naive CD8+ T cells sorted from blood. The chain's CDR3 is CASGGSSEQFF. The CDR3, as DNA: TGTGCCAGCGGCGGGAGTAGTGAGCAGTTCTTC.